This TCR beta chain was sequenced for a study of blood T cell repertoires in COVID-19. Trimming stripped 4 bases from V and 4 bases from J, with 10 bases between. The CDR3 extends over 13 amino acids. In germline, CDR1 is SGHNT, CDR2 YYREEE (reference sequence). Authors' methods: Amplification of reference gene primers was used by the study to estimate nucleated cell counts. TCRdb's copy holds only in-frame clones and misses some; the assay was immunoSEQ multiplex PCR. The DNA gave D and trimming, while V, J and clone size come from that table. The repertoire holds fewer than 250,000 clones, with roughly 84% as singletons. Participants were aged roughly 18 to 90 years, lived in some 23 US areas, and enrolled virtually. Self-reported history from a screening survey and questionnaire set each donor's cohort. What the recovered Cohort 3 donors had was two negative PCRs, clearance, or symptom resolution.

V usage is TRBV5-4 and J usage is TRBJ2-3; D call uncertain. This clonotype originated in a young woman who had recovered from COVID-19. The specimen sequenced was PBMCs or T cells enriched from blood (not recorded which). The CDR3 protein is CASSLEPADTQYF. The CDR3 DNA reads TGTGCCAGCAGCCTGGAACCGGCAGATACGCAGTATTTT.